Each of the 11 T cell receptor beta chains below was sequenced from the same sample in a study of siplizumab effects on memory and regulatory T cells. The method was immunoSEQ multiplex PCR; TCRdb's version includes in-frame clones alone and lacks a portion of them. The table records just over 8,500 clones, almost 70% of them present only once. Specimen: effector memory CD8+ T cells sorted from blood. Subset meaning: unstimulated CD8+ effector memory T cells. All receptors come from a human donor in good health.

This clone was seen more than once but under ten times. The rearrangement uses TRBV4-2 and TRBJ1-1; D not resolved. CDR3 size: 14 residues. Germline CDR1 LGHNA, CDR2 YNFKEQ. Trimming removed 2 bases at V and 4 bases at J, with 11 bases between. The CDR3 DNA reads as TGTGCCAGCAGCCAAAGGAGGGAACCCACTGAAGCTTTCTTT. Translating it yields CASSQRREPTEAFF.

The rearrangement joins TRBV5-1 to TRBJ1-1, with 9 bases identical to TRBD1. Per the germline V gene, CDR1 is SGHRS and CDR2 is YFSETQ. The V segment lost 4 bases and the J segment 4 bases; nucleotides outside the gene matches: 5. This CDR3 is built from 14 residues. CDR3 sequence reads: CASSGTGFGTEAFF. The CDR3 coding sequence is TGCGCCAGCAGCGGGACAGGGTTCGGCACTGAAGCTTTCTTT.

V gene TRBV15 combines with J gene TRBJ1-1; tentatively, D is TRBD1 (5 bases). V was cut by 1 base and J by 4 bases, with 19 bases left in between. Germline V lookup: CDR1 LNHNV, CDR2 YYDKDF (reference sequence). This CDR3 is 17 amino acids long. The CDR3 is CATSRVEAYDGGTEAFF. CDR3 DNA sequence: TGTGCCACCAGCAGAGTGGAGGCCTACGACGGGGGCACTGAAGCTTTCTTT.

The rearrangement uses TRBV5-4 and TRBJ2-3; 8 bases match TRBD1. CDR3 length: 15 residues. The V and J ends lost 4 bases and 2 bases, in that order; junction bases with no gene match: 6. Germline V gives CDR1 SGHNT, CDR2 YYREEE (reference sequence). The CDR3: CASSLWTGPTDTQYF. The CDR3, as DNA: TGTGCCAGCAGCCTTTGGACAGGGCCCACAGATACGCAGTATTTT.

In its sample, this clone was seen a few times. An end of the junction does not agree with germline; a read error may underlie this. The chain recombines TRBV6-4 with TRBJ2-3, with 8 positions matching TRBD2. CDR3 length equals 15 residues. The V gene's germline CDR1 is MRHNA and CDR2 SNTAGT. The CDR3 DNA sequence: TGTGCCAGCAGTGTGTCAAGCGGGAGCACGGATACGCAGTATTTT. Residues: CASSVSSGSTDTQYF.

By share of the sample, this clone is medium-sized. J is TRBJ2-7 and V is TRBV7-8; TRBD1 is a possible D gene (6 bases). The germline gives CDR1 SGHVS, CDR2 FQNEAQ. V was cut by 5 bases and J by 7 bases, with 15 bases left in between. The CDR3 loop spans 13 amino acids. The CDR3 spells CASSPGTRQEQYF. The DNA of the CDR3 is TGTGCCAGCAGCCCCGGGACAAGGCAAGAGCAGTACTTC. Supplemented by reference TRBV7-8 and TRBJ2-7, the full variable domain reads GAGVSQSPRYKVAKRGQDVALRCDPISGHVSLFWYQQALGQGPEFLTYFQNEAQLDKSGLPSDRFFAERPEGSVSTLKIQRTQQEDSAVYLCASSPGTRQEQYFGPGTRLTVT.

This clone was seen at least ten times. This sequence joins TRBV4-2 and TRBJ1-6, with 10 positions matching TRBD1. This CDR3 is 15 amino acids long. The V gene end was trimmed by 3 bases and the J gene end by 9 bases; junction bases not matched to a gene: 5. Germline values: CDR1 LGHNA, CDR2 YNFKEQ. In nucleotides, the CDR3 is TGTGCCAGCAGCCAGGGGACAGGGGAGACTTCACCCCTCCACTTT. Encoded protein: CASSQGTGETSPLHF.

The J gene is TRBJ2-3, the V gene TRBV11-2; D tentatively fits TRBD1 or TRBD2 (5 bases each). Trimming pared 5 bases from V and 2 bases from J, leaving 20 bases between. The CDR3 totals 17 residues. Germline-derived CDR1 and CDR2 are SGHAT and FQNNGV. CDR3 in DNA: TGTGCCAGCAGCGCCCTCCCCGGGACGGTTCTCACAGATACGCAGTATTTT. Translated, it gives CASSALPGTVLTDTQYF.

This clone showed up just a few times. The chain combines TRBV7-9 with TRBJ2-7; D is unresolved. Germline CDR1 and CDR2: SEHNR and FQNEAQ (reference sequence). With 4 bases removed from V and 0 bases from J, the gap between germline ends came to 7 bases. The CDR3 covers 13 residues. In nucleotides, the CDR3 is TGTGCCAGCAGCTCGCCCCTCTCCTACGAGCAGTACTTC. It codes for CASSSPLSYEQYF.

The genes are TRBV27 and TRBJ2-7, with D perhaps assigned TRBD1 or TRBD2 (6 bases each). The V end lost 5 bases, the J end lost 4 bases, and 15 bases lay between the germline ends. This CDR3 contains 14 residues. The germline V gene has CDR1 MNHEY and CDR2 SMNVEV (reference sequence). DNA of the CDR3: TGTGCCAGCAGTATCCTGGGGGGCCATTACGAGCAGTACTTC. Protein: CASSILGGHYEQYF.

The V and J genes are TRBV6-4 and TRBJ2-5; 14 bases map to TRBD2. V was pared by 8 bases and J by 1 base, with 6 bases of the junction left unmatched. Germline lookup yields CDR1 MRHNA and CDR2 SNTAGT. This CDR3 region has 16 residues. The CDR3 DNA reads as TGTGCCAGCGGGGGACTAGCGGGAGAAACCCAAGAGACCCAGTACTTC. It translates to CASGGLAGETQETQYF.